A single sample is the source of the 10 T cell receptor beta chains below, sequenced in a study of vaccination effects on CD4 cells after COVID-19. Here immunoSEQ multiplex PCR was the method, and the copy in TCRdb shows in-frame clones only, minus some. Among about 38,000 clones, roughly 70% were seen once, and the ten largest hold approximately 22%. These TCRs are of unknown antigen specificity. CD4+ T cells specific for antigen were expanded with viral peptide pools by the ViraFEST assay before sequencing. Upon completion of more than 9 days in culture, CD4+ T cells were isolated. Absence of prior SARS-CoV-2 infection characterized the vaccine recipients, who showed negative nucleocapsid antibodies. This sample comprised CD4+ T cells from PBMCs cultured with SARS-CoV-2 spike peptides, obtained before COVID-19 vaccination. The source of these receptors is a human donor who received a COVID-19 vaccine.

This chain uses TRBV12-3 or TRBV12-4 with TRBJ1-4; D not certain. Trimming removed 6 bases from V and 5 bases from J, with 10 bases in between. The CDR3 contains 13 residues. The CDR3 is CASSRERNEKLFF. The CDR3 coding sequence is TGTGCCAGCAGCCGGGAGCGGAATGAAAAACTGTTTTTT.

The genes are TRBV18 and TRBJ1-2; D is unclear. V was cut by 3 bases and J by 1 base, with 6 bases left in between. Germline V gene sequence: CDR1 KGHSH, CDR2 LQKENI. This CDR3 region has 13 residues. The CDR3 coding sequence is TGTGCCAGCTCACCCGACGGTAACTATGGCTACACCTTC. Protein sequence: CASSPDGNYGYTF.

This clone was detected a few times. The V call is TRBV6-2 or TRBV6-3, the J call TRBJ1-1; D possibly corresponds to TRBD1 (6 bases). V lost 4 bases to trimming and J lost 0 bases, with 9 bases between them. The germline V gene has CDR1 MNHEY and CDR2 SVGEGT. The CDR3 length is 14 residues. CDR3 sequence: CASSSQGLNTEAFF. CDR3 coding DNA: TGTGCCAGCAGTTCGCAGGGGTTGAACACTGAAGCTTTCTTT.

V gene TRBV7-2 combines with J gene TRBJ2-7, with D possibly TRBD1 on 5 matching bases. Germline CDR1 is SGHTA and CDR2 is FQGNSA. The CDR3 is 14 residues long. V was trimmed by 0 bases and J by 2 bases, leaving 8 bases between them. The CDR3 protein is CASSLARTTYEQYF. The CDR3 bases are TGTGCCAGCAGCTTAGCGAGGACAACCTACGAGCAGTACTTC.

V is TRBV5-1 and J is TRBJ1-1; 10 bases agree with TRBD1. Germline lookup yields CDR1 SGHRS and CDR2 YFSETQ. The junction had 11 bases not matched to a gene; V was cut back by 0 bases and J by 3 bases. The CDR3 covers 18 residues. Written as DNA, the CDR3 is TGCGCCAGCAGCTTGGTAGGGACAGGGGTGAGGTGGGACACTGAAGCTTTCTTT. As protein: CASSLVGTGVRWDTEAFF.

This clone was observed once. The CDR3 coding sequence is TGTGCCAGCAGCCAAGATTTGGGACAGGTGAACACTGAAGCTTTCTTT. Its translation is CASSQDLGQVNTEAFF. This chain joins TRBV14 and TRBJ1-1, with 8 nucleotides matching TRBD1. J was trimmed by 0 bases and V by 0 bases; bases with no gene match: 3. The CDR3 has 16 amino acids. Germline-derived CDR1 and CDR2 are SGHDN and FVKESK.

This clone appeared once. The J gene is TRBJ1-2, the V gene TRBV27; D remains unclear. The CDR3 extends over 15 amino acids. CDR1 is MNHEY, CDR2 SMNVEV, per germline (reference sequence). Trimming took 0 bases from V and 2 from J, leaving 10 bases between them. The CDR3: CASSLSSSPNYGYTF. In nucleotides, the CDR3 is TGTGCCAGCAGTTTATCGTCCTCCCCAAACTATGGCTACACCTTC.

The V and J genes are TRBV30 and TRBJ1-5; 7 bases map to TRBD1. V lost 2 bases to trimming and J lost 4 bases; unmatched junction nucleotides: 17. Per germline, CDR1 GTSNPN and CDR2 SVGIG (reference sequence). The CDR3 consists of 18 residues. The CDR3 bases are TGTGCCTGGAGTTCCACTGCCGGGACAGCTTTTTTTAATCAGCCCCAGCATTTT. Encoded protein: CAWSSTAGTAFFNQPQHF.

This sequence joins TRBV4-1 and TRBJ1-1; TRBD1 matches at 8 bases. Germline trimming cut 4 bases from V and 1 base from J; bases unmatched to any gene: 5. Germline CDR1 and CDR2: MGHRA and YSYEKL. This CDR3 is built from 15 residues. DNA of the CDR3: TGCGCCAGCAGCCGCCCGGGACAGGCGAACACTGAAGCTTTCTTT. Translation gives CASSRPGQANTEAFF.

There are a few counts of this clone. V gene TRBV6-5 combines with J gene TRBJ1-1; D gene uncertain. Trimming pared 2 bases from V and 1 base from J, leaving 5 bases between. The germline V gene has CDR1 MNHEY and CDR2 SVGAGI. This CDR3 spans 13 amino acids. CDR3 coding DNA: TGTGCCAGCAGTTACATAGGGAACACTGAAGCTTTCTTT. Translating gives CASSYIGNTEAFF.